These T cell receptor beta chains were read from a single sample in a study of blood T cell repertoires in COVID-19. The data were produced by immunoSEQ multiplex PCR, yet TCRdb's version contains in-frame clones alone and is incomplete. The data hold about 260,000 clones, with more than 80% observed a single time. The sequenced sample was PBMCs or T cells enriched from blood (not recorded which). The receptors originated from a woman in her twenties or thirties with acute COVID-19. Each CDR3 is given with its conserved first and last residue. D genes are given only for firm matches. Clone size, where shown, is once, few, many, or a class for clones that have expanded.

clone_size,cdr3_length,d_call,v_call,j_call,cdr3_aa,cdr3_nt
once,16,TRBD1,TRBV7-2,TRBJ1-6,CASSLVGQGAFSPLHF,TGTGCCAGCAGCTTAGTTGGACAGGGGGCATTTTCACCCCTCCACTTT
few,14,TRBD2,TRBV7-2,TRBJ2-1,CASSNLGLAGEQFF,TGTGCCAGCAGTAACCTCGGACTAGCTGGTGAGCAGTTCTTC
once,16,TRBD2,TRBV9,TRBJ2-3,CASSALGTSNADTQYF,TGTGCCAGCAGCGCGTTAGGGACTAGCAACGCAGATACGCAGTATTTT
NA,14,NA,TRBV27,TRBJ2-7,CASRNKISSYEQYF,TGTGCCAGCAGGAATAAAATCAGCTCCTACGAGCAGTACTTC
NA,11,NA,TRBV25-1,TRBJ1-2,CASSPGYGYTF,TGTGCCAGCAGTCCAGGCTATGGCTACACCTTC
NA,13,NA,TRBV5-4,TRBJ2-1,CASSLTHYNEQFF,TGTGCCAGCAGCTTGACTCATTACAATGAGCAGTTCTTC
NA,15,TRBD2,TRBV7-3,TRBJ2-2,CASSSGTSITGELFF,TGTGCCAGCAGTTCCGGGACTAGTATCACCGGGGAGCTGTTTTTT
NA,13,TRBD2,TRBV7-9,TRBJ2-7,CASRPLAGEQQYF,TGTGCCAGCAGGCCACTAGCGGGAGAACAGCAGTACTTC
NA,13,NA,TRBV5-1,TRBJ1-1,CASSLDPRTEAFF,TGCGCCAGCAGCTTGGACCCCAGAACTGAAGCTTTCTTT
NA,16,NA,TRBV9,TRBJ1-3,CASSVGSGKDRNTIYF,TGTGCCAGCAGCGTAGGTTCCGGGAAGGACCGAAACACCATATATTTT
NA,15,TRBD1,TRBV6-6,TRBJ1-5,CASKDRGPNNQPQHF,TGTGCCAGCAAGGACAGGGGGCCCAATAATCAGCCCCAGCATTTT
once,14,TRBD2,TRBV7-2,TRBJ2-3,CASSFKRTGGTQYF,TGTGCCAGCAGCTTCAAGCGCACGGGAGGTACGCAGTATTTT
NA,16,TRBD1,TRBV4-1,TRBJ2-1,CASSQEHRGSRSEQFF,TGCGCCAGCAGCCAAGAACACAGGGGCTCCCGGAGTGAGCAGTTCTTC
NA,14,NA,TRBV19,TRBJ2-7,CASKVAEISYEQYF,TGTGCCAGTAAGGTAGCGGAAATCTCCTACGAGCAGTACTTC
NA,14,NA,TRBV27,TRBJ1-5,CATAGAGTYQPQHF,TGTGCCACCGCGGGCGCAGGAACCTATCAGCCCCAGCATTTT
NA,16,TRBD1,TRBV27,TRBJ1-5,CASSLSGTGPNQPQHF,TGTGCCAGCAGTTTATCCGGGACAGGTCCCAATCAGCCCCAGCATTTT
NA,15,TRBD1,TRBV7-3,TRBJ1-5,CASSVTGAYNQPQHF,TGTGCCAGCAGCGTAACAGGGGCCTACAATCAGCCCCAGCATTTT
NA,15,NA,TRBV5-1,TRBJ2-7,CASSLESHRSYEQYF,TGCGCCAGCAGCTTGGAATCCCATCGGTCCTACGAGCAGTACTTC
NA,16,TRBD2,TRBV15,TRBJ2-1,CATSKTSGLVANEQFF,TGTGCCACCAGTAAGACTAGCGGGCTTGTCGCCAATGAGCAGTTCTTC
NA,14,NA,TRBV7-9,TRBJ1-3,CASSPTLSGNTIYF,TGTGCCAGCAGCCCGACTCTCTCTGGAAACACCATATATTTT
NA,16,NA,TRBV5-1,TRBJ1-1,CASRPKGGTENTEAFF,TGCGCCAGCAGGCCGAAGGGGGGGACTGAGAACACTGAAGCTTTCTTT
NA,14,NA,TRBV21-1,TRBJ2-3,CAVHRDREADTQYF,TGTGCCGTGCATCGGGACAGGGAGGCAGATACGCAGTATTTT
NA,12,NA,TRBV5-6,TRBJ2-1,CASSWAHNEQFF,TGTGCCAGCAGCTGGGCCCACAATGAGCAGTTCTTC
NA,13,NA,TRBV28,TRBJ1-1,CASSLFGTNEAFF,TGTGCCAGCAGTTTATTCGGGACAAATGAAGCTTTCTTT
NA,13,NA,TRBV14,TRBJ1-1,CASSQSAGRQAFF,TGTGCCAGCAGCCAATCCGCGGGTCGGCAAGCTTTCTTT
NA,16,TRBD1,TRBV28,TRBJ1-2,CASSSYPQGAGYGYTF,TGTGCCAGCAGTTCCTACCCACAGGGGGCCGGATATGGCTACACCTTC
NA,16,NA,TRBV7-9,TRBJ2-7,CASSSNTGAYGYEQYF,TGTGCCAGCAGCTCAAATACAGGAGCCTATGGATACGAGCAGTACTTC
once,15,TRBD1,TRBV27,TRBJ1-5,CASRVQGYSNQPQHF,TGTGCCAGCAGGGTACAGGGGTATAGCAATCAGCCCCAGCATTTT
NA,15,TRBD2,TRBV13,TRBJ2-1,CASTTGGSSNNEQFF,TGTGCCAGCACAACCGGCGGGAGTTCAAACAATGAGCAGTTCTTC
NA,15,NA,TRBV28,TRBJ1-5,CASSLWQYSNQPQHF,TGTGCCAGCAGTTTATGGCAGTATAGCAATCAGCCCCAGCATTTT
NA,15,TRBD1,TRBV4-1,TRBJ2-7,CASSQVRDRNYEQYF,TGCGCCAGCAGCCAAGTTCGGGACAGGAACTACGAGCAGTACTTC
NA,16,NA,TRBV27,TRBJ2-7,CASSLTPFPRLTPEYF,TGTGCCAGCAGTTTAACCCCCTTCCCGCGACTAACCCCCGAGTACTTC
NA,16,TRBD1,TRBV7-2,TRBJ2-1,CASSGYRGGSYNEQFF,TGTGCCAGCAGCGGCTACAGGGGTGGATCCTACAATGAGCAGTTCTTC
NA,14,TRBD1,TRBV5-6,TRBJ2-7,CASSAGQGSYEQYF,TGTGCCAGCAGCGCGGGACAGGGGTCCTACGAGCAGTACTTC
NA,14,TRBD2,TRBV3-1/TRBV3-2,TRBJ2-7,CASSPTSGRLQQYF,TGTGCCAGCAGCCCGACTAGCGGGAGGCTGCAGCAGTACTTC
NA,16,NA,TRBV18,TRBJ2-1,CASSPPYARPGAEQFF,TGTGCCAGCTCACCACCGTATGCACGGCCGGGAGCTGAGCAGTTCTTC
few,17,TRBD1,TRBV7-9,TRBJ2-7,CASSLVGMTGTSYEQYF,TGTGCCAGCAGCTTAGTAGGGATGACAGGGACGTCCTACGAGCAGTACTTC
once,16,TRBD1,TRBV9,TRBJ2-3,CASSVVDGQGVDTQYF,TGTGCCAGCAGCGTAGTAGACGGACAGGGGGTAGATACGCAGTATTTT
NA,16,TRBD2,TRBV14,TRBJ2-3,CASSPPGVAGEFSQYF,TGTGCCAGCAGCCCACCCGGGGTAGCGGGGGAATTTTCGCAGTATTTT
NA,14,TRBD1,TRBV28,TRBJ2-2,CASRDRGNTGELFF,TGTGCCAGCAGGGACAGGGGGAATACCGGGGAGCTGTTTTTT